This TCR beta chain originates from a study of a mutant IDH1 vaccine in newly diagnosed glioma. As for the study in general: Eight vaccine doses were administered to patients at weeks 1, 3, 5, 7, 11, 15, 19 and 23. Patients got their first vaccination 4-6 weeks after radiotherapy alone, or with temozolomide cycles.

The ends were cut back, 2 bases at V and 8 bases at J, with 8 bases in the middle. The CDR3 extends over 12 amino acids. Germline V gives CDR1 MNHEY, CDR2 SVGAGI. With respect to this clone: The antigen remains unidentified.

Time point denoted: week 23, last vaccination. Alongside topical imiquimod, each dose of vaccine comprised 300 ug of mutant IDH1 20-mer peptide. Here immunoSEQ multiplex PCR was the method, and the copy in TCRdb shows in-frame clones only, minus some. The sample gives 58,000 or so clones, over 70% of which show up once; about 1.4% is in the top ten. This chain joins TRBV6-5 and TRBJ2-3; D may be TRBD1 or TRBD2 (5 bases each). The source is a man between 40 and 49 years old with glioma. This sample comprised PBMCs, obtained from a glioma patient whose treatment included an IDH1 peptide vaccine. CDR3 DNA: TGTGCCAGCAGTTACGGGACGAGTACGCAGTATTTT. Amino acid sequence: CASSYGTSTQYF.